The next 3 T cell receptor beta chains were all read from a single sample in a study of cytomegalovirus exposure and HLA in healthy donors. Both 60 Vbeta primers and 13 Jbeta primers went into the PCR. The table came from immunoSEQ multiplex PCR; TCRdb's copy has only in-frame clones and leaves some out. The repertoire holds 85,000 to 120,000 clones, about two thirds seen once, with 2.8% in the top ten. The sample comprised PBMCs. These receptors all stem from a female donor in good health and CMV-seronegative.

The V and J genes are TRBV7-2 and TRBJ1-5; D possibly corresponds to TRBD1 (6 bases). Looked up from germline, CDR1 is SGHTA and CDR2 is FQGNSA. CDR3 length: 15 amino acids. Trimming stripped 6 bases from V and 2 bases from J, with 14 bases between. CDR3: CASSAQQGGNQPQHF. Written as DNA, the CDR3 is TGTGCCAGCAGTGCTCAACAGGGAGGCAATCAGCCCCAGCATTTT.

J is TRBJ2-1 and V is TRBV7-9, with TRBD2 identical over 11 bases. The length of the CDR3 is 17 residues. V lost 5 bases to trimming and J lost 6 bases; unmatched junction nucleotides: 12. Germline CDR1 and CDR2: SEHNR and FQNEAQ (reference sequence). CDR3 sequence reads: CASSVIVGLAGFNEQFF. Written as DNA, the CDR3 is TGTGCCAGCAGCGTTATTGTTGGACTAGCGGGTTTCAATGAGCAGTTCTTC.

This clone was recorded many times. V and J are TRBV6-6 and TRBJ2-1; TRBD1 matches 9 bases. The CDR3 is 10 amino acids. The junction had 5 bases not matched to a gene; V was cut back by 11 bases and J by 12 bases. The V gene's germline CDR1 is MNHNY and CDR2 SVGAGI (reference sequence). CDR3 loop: CAGGQGGQFF. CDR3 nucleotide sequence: TGTGCCGGGGGACAGGGTGGGCAGTTCTTC.